This T cell receptor beta chain was obtained from a study of shared clonotypes between healthy human individuals. CD45RA+ naive and CD45RA-negative memory subsets were separated from CD4+ cells. V lost 4 bases, J lost 2 bases, and 8 bases lay in between. The CDR3 is 13 amino acids. Germline CDR1 is MDHEN and CDR2 is SYDVKM. Deep was the level at which the assay was run. Using immunoSEQ multiplex PCR, the repertoire was profiled, and TCRdb retains in-frame clones only, with some absent. The data hold millions of clones, with just over 90% observed a single time. Sequences were obtained from naive CD4+ T cells sorted from blood. Subset defined: CD45RA+ positively selected. The chain has TRBV28 and TRBJ1-2; D remains ambiguous. The TCR originated in a young man in good health. The CDR3 here is CASSSVGNYGYTF. CDR3 sequence (DNA): TGTGCCAGCAGTTCGGTCGGAAACTATGGCTACACCTTC.